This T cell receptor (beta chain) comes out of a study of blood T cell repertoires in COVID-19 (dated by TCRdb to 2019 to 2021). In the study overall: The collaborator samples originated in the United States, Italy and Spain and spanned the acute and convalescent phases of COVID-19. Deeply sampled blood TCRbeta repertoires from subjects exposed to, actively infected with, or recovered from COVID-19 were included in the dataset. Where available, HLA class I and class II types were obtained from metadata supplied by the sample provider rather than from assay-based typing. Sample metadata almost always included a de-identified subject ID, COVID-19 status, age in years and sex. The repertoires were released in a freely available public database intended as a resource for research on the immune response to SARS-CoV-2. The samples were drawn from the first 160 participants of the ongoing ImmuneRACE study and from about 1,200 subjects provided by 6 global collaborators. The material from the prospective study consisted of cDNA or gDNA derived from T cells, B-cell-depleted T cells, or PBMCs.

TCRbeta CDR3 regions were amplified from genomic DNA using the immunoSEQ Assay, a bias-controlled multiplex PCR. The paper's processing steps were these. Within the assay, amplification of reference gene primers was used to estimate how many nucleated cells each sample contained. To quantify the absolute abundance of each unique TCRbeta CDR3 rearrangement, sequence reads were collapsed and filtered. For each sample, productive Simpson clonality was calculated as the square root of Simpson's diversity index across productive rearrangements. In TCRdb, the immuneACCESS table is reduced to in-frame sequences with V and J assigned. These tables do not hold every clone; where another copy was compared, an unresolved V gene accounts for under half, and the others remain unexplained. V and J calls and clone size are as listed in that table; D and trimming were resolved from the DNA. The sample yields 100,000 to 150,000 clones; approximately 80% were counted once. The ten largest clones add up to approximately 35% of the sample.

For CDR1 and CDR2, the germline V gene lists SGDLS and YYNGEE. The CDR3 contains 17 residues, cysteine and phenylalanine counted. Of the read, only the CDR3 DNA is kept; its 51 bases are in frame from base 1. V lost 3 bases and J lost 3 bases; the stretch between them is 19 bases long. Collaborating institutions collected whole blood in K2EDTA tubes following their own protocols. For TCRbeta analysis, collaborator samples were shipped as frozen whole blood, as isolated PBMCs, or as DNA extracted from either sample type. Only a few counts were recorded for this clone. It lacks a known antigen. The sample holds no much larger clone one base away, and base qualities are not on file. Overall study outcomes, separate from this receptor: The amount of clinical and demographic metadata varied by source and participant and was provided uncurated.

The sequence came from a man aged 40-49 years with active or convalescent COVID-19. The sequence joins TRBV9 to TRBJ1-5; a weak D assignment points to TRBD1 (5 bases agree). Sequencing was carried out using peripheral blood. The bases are TGTGCCAGCAGCGAAGGGCCCCCCGGCAGGGACAATCAGCCCCAGCATTTT. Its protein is CASSEGPPGRDNQPQHF.